This T cell receptor beta chain derives from a study (dated by TCRdb to between 2014 and 2017). Regarding the research as a whole: The study set out to test whether tumor-infiltrating Tregs in breast cancer get recruited from blood Tregs or are instead converted in situ from other CD4+ T cell subsets.

Notes on this clonotype: Which antigen it targets is not known. A much more abundant neighbour one base away suggests this may be a read error.

To purify naive CD4+ T cells, the Miltenyi Naive CD4+ T Cell Isolation kit was used, and CD25 microbeads served to deplete Tregs. Tregs, naive and memory CD4+ T cells from tumor, blood and ipsilateral draining lymph nodes of five breast cancer patients underwent full-length TCR alpha and beta sequencing. Tumor tissue and lymph nodes from ipsilateral axillary dissection were perfused with PBS, minced and digested with collagenase I and hyaluronidase. FACS confirmed that the sorted cell populations were more than 90% pure. From the cysteine up to the phenylalanine, the CDR3 has a length of 15 residues. Kept here is only the CDR3 DNA, which spans 45 bases and is read in frame from base 1. Looking up the germline V gene yields CDR1 SGHRS and CDR2 YFSETQ. Results the study describes overall, beyond this receptor: Tumor-infiltrating Treg TCR alpha and beta sequences overlapped most with tumor naive CD4+ T cells, then with blood naive CD4+ T cells. Tumor memory CD4+ T cell TCR gene usage was found to cluster with blood and lymph node memory CD4+ cells and with lymph node naive CD4+ cells. Rather than covering whole repertoires, validation in the larger cohort was restricted to a single TCR beta V-J rearrangement.

Amplification of full-length TCR variable regions was done by 5' RACE PCR using constant-region reverse primers, and this step was followed by semi-nested PCR with Nested Universal Primer A. Using the ReliaPrep RNA Cell Miniprep System, total RNA was extracted, and the SMARTer RACE 5'/3' Kit was then used to reverse transcribe the RNA into 5'RACE-ready cDNA. Full-length TCR alpha and beta libraries were barcoded with multiplex adaptors and sequenced on an Illumina MiSeq. The paper's processing steps were these. Sequencing data were pooled across the five patients for each of nine subset-tissue groups and compared by unsupervised clustering of TCR gene usage. The Morisita-Horn index was used to calculate repertoire similarity, with shared sequences weighted according to their contribution to each repertoire. TCRdb handled the public reads itself, with Q25 trimming in fastp and clone calling in MiXCR, and kept productive beta chains. Each record represents a unique CDR3 protein, reported with the most common genes and DNA among its rows. TCRdb's processing, not the study's, gives the V and J calls here. This sample comprises just over 60,000 distinct CDR3 sequences, approximately 31% of them detected only once. Approximately 2.2% of the sample belongs to the ten largest clones.

The V and J segments used are TRBV5-1 and TRBJ2-5; TRBD1 fits 7 bases in the junction. Sequencing was carried out using tumor-infiltrating naive CD4+ T cells sorted from the breast tumor. The meaning of the sample's cell subset or site label: naive CD4+ T cells, CD4+CD45RA+CD25-. The sequence came from a female donor with breast cancer. The DNA is TGCGCCGGCAGATCAACAGGGGCGTACCAAGAGACCCAGTACTTC. Its coded protein is CAGRSTGAYQETQYF.